This entry features one TCR beta chain sequence. Its target is not known. When sampled, the donors appeared nominally healthy, though they likely had unrecorded immune exposures. The sample is drawn from a study of cytomegalovirus exposure and HLA in healthy donors. Deletions cut 3 bases from V and 0 bases from J, with 15 bases between. From germline, CDR1 is SEHNR and CDR2 FQNEAQ (reference sequence). The length of the CDR3 is 17 residues. The study ran its PCR with 60 Vbeta and 13 Jbeta primers. Only in-frame clones appear in the TCRdb table, and some are missing; sequencing was by immunoSEQ multiplex PCR. This sample carries fewer than 250,000 clones, approximately 82% of them seen once, and the ten largest clones take 0.63%. Overall study findings and caveats: A previous analysis found most TCR beta V segments productive roughly 90% or roughly 30% of the time. Later analysis identified a missense DCLRE1C variant that was linked to TCR beta V- and J-gene trimming. Cytomegalovirus-associated status was assigned to 150 or so TCR beta chains.

The chain recombines TRBV7-9 with TRBJ2-1; maybe TRBD2 (6 bases). The TCR originated in a man aged 18 to 30 in good health and CMV-seronegative. Sequencing was performed on PBMCs. This chain's CDR3 is CASSLQLSGSSYNEQFF. The CDR3 coding sequence is TGTGCCAGCAGCTTGCAGCTCAGCGGGTCCTCCTACAATGAGCAGTTCTTC. The whole variable domain, filled in from reference TRBV7-9 and TRBJ2-1, reads DTGVSQNPRHKITKRGQNVTFRCDPISEHNRLYWYRQTLGQGPEFLTYFQNEAQLEKSRLLSDRFSAERPKGSFSTLEIQRTEQGDSAMYLCASSLQLSGSSYNEQFFGPGTRLTVL.